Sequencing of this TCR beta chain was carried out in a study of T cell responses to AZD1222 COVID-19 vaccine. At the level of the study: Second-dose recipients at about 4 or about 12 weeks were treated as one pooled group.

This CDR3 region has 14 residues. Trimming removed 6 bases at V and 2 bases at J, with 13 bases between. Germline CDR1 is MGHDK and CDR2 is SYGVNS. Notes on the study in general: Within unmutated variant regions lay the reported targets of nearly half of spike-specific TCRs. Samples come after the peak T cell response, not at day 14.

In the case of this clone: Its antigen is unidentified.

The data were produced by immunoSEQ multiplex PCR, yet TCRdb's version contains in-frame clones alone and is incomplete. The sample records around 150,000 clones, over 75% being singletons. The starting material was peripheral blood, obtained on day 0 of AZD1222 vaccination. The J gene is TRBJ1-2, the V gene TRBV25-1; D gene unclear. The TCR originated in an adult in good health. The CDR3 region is CASRPPGENYGYTF. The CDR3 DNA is TGTGCCAGCAGACCTCCTGGAGAAAACTATGGCTACACCTTC.